These 30 T cell receptor beta chains were all obtained from the same sample, sequenced in a study of cytomegalovirus exposure and HLA in healthy donors. The PCR contained 60 Vbeta and 13 Jbeta primers. Sequencing was performed with immunoSEQ multiplex PCR; in TCRdb, only in-frame clones are kept and a portion is missing. The data hold a few hundred thousand clones, with around four fifths observed a single time. The sample comprised PBMCs. These receptors came from a middle-aged woman in good health and CMV-seropositive.

The J gene is TRBJ2-2, the V gene TRBV27; 9 nucleotides align to TRBD2. V lost 3 bases, J lost 5 bases, and 10 bases stayed unmatched. Germline V CDR1 and CDR2: MNHEY, SMNVEV (reference sequence). This CDR3 has 17 amino acids. The CDR3 region has the DNA TGTGCCAGCAGTTTTGCGTTAGCGGGAGAAAAGACCGGGGAGCTGTTTTTT. Amino acids: CASSFALAGEKTGELFF.

The gene calls are TRBV25-1 and TRBJ2-1, with 8 bases fitting TRBD2. The trim removed 5 bases at V and 7 bases at J, leaving 7 bases unmatched. Germline-derived CDR1 and CDR2 are MGHDK and SYGVNS. This CDR3 contains 14 residues. Written as DNA, the CDR3 is TGTGCCAGCAGTCTAAGCGGGAGCGTAAATGAGCAGTTCTTC. Its protein is CASSLSGSVNEQFF.

The V gene is TRBV9, the J gene TRBJ1-1; 10 positions agree with TRBD1. Germline assignment: CDR1 SGDLS and CDR2 YYNGEE. The V and J ends lost 7 bases and 1 base, in that order; junction bases with no gene match: 7. This CDR3 region has 15 residues. CDR3 amino acids: CASGTGDGRNTEAFF. In DNA, the CDR3 is TGTGCCAGCGGGACAGGGGATGGCAGGAACACTGAAGCTTTCTTT.

J is TRBJ2-3 and V is TRBV19, with 12 bases matching TRBD2. Germline CDR1 LNHDA, CDR2 SQIVND (reference sequence). Trimming removed 5 bases from V and 2 bases from J; junction bases left unmatched: 8. There are 17 residues in the CDR3. The CDR3 DNA reads TGTGCCAGTAGTGTCGGGACTAGCGGGCCGCCCACAGATACGCAGTATTTT. Its translation: CASSVGTSGPPTDTQYF.

V is TRBV13 and J is TRBJ2-5; 7 nucleotides agree with TRBD1. CDR3 length: 17 residues. CDR1 PRHDT and CDR2 FYEKMQ come from the germline V gene (reference sequence). The V gene end was trimmed by 4 bases and the J gene end by 0 bases; junction bases not matched to a gene: 11. This chain's CDR3 is CASSSTSTGEYQETQYF. As DNA, the CDR3 is TGTGCCAGCAGCTCAACAAGTACAGGGGAATACCAAGAGACCCAGTACTTC.

The chain recombines TRBV28 with TRBJ1-2, with 10 bases matching TRBD1. The CDR3 totals 14 residues. Germline CDR1 reads MDHEN; CDR2 reads SYDVKM. The junction had 3 bases not matched to a gene; V was cut back by 4 bases and J by 4 bases. This chain's CDR3 is CASSWTGGGYGYTF. DNA of the CDR3: TGTGCCAGCAGTTGGACAGGGGGGGGCTATGGCTACACCTTC.

This clone has only a few counts. The sample carries other DNA sequences with the same CDR3. The chain recombines TRBV5-6 with TRBJ1-2; D is unresolved. Germline loops: CDR1 SGHDT, CDR2 YYEEEE. V lost 0 bases and J 4 bases, leaving 10 bases between the germline ends. The CDR3 sequence is 14 residues long. CDR3 sequence reads: CASSLASGSYGYTF. The CDR3 DNA follows: TGTGCCAGCAGCTTGGCCTCGGGGAGCTATGGCTACACCTTC.

The chain carries TRBV7-8 and TRBJ2-1; 8 bases agree with TRBD2. V shed 5 bases, J shed 7 bases, and the junction held 10 bases outside the gene matches. Germline loops: CDR1 SGHVS, CDR2 FQNEAQ. The CDR3 has 15 residues. The CDR3: CASSPGLAGGNEQFF. In nucleotides, the CDR3 is TGTGCCAGCAGCCCTGGACTAGCCGGAGGGAATGAGCAGTTCTTC.

V and J are TRBV6-1 and TRBJ2-7; D perhaps matches TRBD1 (6 bases). There are 15 residues in the CDR3. Germline CDR1 is MNHNS and CDR2 is SASEGT. V lost 0 bases and J 2 bases, leaving 11 bases between the germline ends. The CDR3 nucleotides are TGTGCCAGCAGTGAAGCAGGGGGAGCGGCCTACGAGCAGTACTTC. Amino acids: CASSEAGGAAYEQYF.

The chain employs TRBV13 and TRBJ2-1; possibly TRBD2 for D (6 bases). Germline V gene sequence: CDR1 PRHDT, CDR2 FYEKMQ (reference sequence). V gave up 1 base and J gave up 3 bases, with 10 bases separating them. The CDR3 has 15 residues. The CDR3 protein is CASSLAGEHYNEQFF. For the CDR3, the DNA is TGTGCCAGCAGCTTAGCGGGAGAGCACTACAATGAGCAGTTCTTC.

The CDR3 sequence: CASSLLAGGLGEQYF. In nucleotides, the CDR3 is TGTGCCAGCAGCTTACTAGCGGGAGGGCTTGGCGAGCAGTACTTC. The J gene is TRBJ2-7, the V gene TRBV11-2; 12 nucleotides agree with TRBD2. Germline trimming cut 2 bases from V and 6 bases from J; bases unmatched to any gene: 5. Germline V gene sequence: CDR1 SGHAT, CDR2 FQNNGV. This CDR3 region has 15 residues.

The rearrangement uses TRBV11-2 and TRBJ1-4, with D uncertain. Germline V gene sequence: CDR1 SGHAT, CDR2 FQNNGV. This CDR3 has 15 amino acids. Trimming removed 5 bases at V and 5 bases at J, with 15 bases between. The CDR3 bases are TGTGCCAGCAGCGCAAGAACGTCTGCGAATGAAAAACTGTTTTTT. Translating gives CASSARTSANEKLFF.

This chain connects TRBV7-9 to TRBJ1-4; no reliable D call. The ends were cut back, 8 bases at V and 7 bases at J, with 14 bases in the middle. The CDR3 spans 13 residues. CDR1 is SEHNR, CDR2 FQNEAQ, per germline (reference sequence). Written as DNA, the CDR3 is TGTGCCAGCGGCGACCGGGGTGGTGAAAAACTGTTTTTT. This gives the protein CASGDRGGEKLFF. Full variable domain (outside the CDR3, taken from reference TRBV7-9 and TRBJ1-4): DTGVSQNPRHKITKRGQNVTFRCDPISEHNRLYWYRQTLGQGPEFLTYFQNEAQLEKSRLLSDRFSAERPKGSFSTLEIQRTEQGDSAMYLCASGDRGGEKLFFGSGTQLSVL.

CDR3 coding DNA: TGCGCCAGCAGCTCCGCGGGAACCTCTGGAAACACCATATATTTT. Its translation is CASSSAGTSGNTIYF. The rearrangement joins TRBV5-1 to TRBJ1-3; D gene unclear. Germline assignment: CDR1 SGHRS and CDR2 YFSETQ. The CDR3 consists of 15 residues. V was clipped by 3 bases and J by 0 bases, with 10 bases between them.

The chain couples TRBV10-3 to TRBJ1-2; D is undetermined. The CDR3 contains 15 residues. CDR1 and CDR2 from the germline V gene are ENHRY and SYGVKD. V was shortened by 3 bases and J by 6 bases, with 17 bases between the two germline ends. In nucleotides, the CDR3 is TGTGCCATCAGTGACCCCGCCGGGGTAAAGGATGGCTACACCTTC. Its translation: CAISDPAGVKDGYTF.

The rearrangement uses TRBV7-2 and TRBJ2-5; 10 nucleotides match TRBD1. Losses at the gene ends were 1 base for V and 5 bases for J; bases not matched to a gene: 7. This CDR3 contains 16 residues. Germline CDR1 SGHTA, CDR2 FQGNSA. DNA for the CDR3: TGTGCCAGCAGCTTAGGGACTGGACAGGGGGTTGAGACCCAGTACTTC. Its translation: CASSLGTGQGVETQYF.

The chain joins TRBV11-2 to TRBJ2-3; 12 bases are shared with TRBD2. Losses at the gene ends were 5 bases for V and 8 bases for J; bases not matched to a gene: 14. The CDR3 length is 17 residues. Germline lookup yields CDR1 SGHAT and CDR2 FQNNGV. The CDR3 nucleotides are TGTGCCAGCAGCGATCAGCCGGGACTAGCGGGTCTGGCTACGCAGTATTTT. It specifies CASSDQPGLAGLATQYF.

The chain links TRBV7-2 to TRBJ1-1; 9 positions agree with TRBD1. This CDR3 has 13 amino acids. Per the germline V gene, CDR1 is SGHTA and CDR2 is FQGNSA. With V trimmed by 1 base and J by 11 bases, 5 bases remained unmatched. CDR3 protein: CASSLEQGADAFF. CDR3 nucleotide sequence: TGTGCCAGCAGCTTAGAACAGGGGGCGGACGCTTTCTTT.

The gene calls are TRBV7-2 and TRBJ2-7; tentatively, D is TRBD2 (5 bases). V shed 5 bases and J shed 4 bases, with 15 bases lying between them. Germline CDR1 is SGHTA and CDR2 is FQGNSA. CDR3 size: 14 residues. The CDR3 sequence is CASSPQLERYEQYF. The CDR3 bases are TGTGCCAGCAGCCCACAACTAGAGAGATACGAGCAGTACTTC.

The chain has TRBV6-5 and TRBJ1-1; D is unresolved. Germline V lookup: CDR1 MNHEY, CDR2 SVGAGI. The CDR3 extends over 14 amino acids. Trimming took off 4 bases at V and 7 bases at J, with 16 bases between the two ends. The CDR3 DNA reads as TGTGCCAGCAGTTCAATCGACTCGGCTAATGAAGCTTTCTTT. It translates to CASSSIDSANEAFF.

This chain links TRBV28 with TRBJ2-2; D might be TRBD1 (5 bases). This CDR3 has 15 residues. Germline values: CDR1 MDHEN, CDR2 SYDVKM. Trimming cost V 7 bases and J 5 bases, with 17 bases left between them. In DNA form, the CDR3 reads TGTGCCAGCACCCCCTTGGGCAGGGTAACCGGGGAGCTGTTTTTT. Translation: CASTPLGRVTGELFF.

The rearrangement uses TRBV27 and TRBJ1-1, with D uncertain. V was clipped by 2 bases and J by 4 bases, with 11 bases between them. This CDR3 has 14 amino acids. Germline lookup yields CDR1 MNHEY and CDR2 SMNVEV (reference sequence). The CDR3 region is CASSLSFGVTEAFF. The CDR3 DNA is TGTGCCAGCAGTTTAAGCTTCGGGGTCACTGAAGCTTTCTTT.

J is TRBJ1-5 and V is TRBV27; D ambiguous. The CDR3 is made up of 13 amino acids. Germline V gene data show CDR1 as MNHEY and CDR2 as SMNVEV (reference sequence). V was shortened by 3 bases and J by 6 bases, with 9 bases between the two germline ends. The CDR3 region is CASSFEEGQPQHF. The CDR3 nucleotides read TGTGCCAGCAGTTTCGAGGAGGGTCAGCCCCAGCATTTT.

The rearrangement links TRBV5-1 to TRBJ1-1; 8 bases align to TRBD1. CDR1 is SGHRS, CDR2 YFSETQ, per germline. The CDR3 is made up of 12 amino acids. Trimming removed 4 bases from V and 8 bases from J; junction bases left unmatched: 4. CDR3 sequence: CASSIDRGEAFF. DNA for the CDR3: TGCGCCAGCAGCATAGACAGGGGAGAAGCTTTCTTT.

This chain joins TRBV28 and TRBJ2-4, with D possibly being TRBD1 (6 bases). Germline V gives CDR1 MDHEN, CDR2 SYDVKM. The CDR3 sequence is 13 residues long. Between the trimmed V and J ends, which lost 5 bases and 2 bases, there was a span of 7 bases. The CDR3 coding sequence is TGTGCCAGCAGTGACAGGCCCAAAAACATTCAGTACTTC. Amino acid sequence: CASSDRPKNIQYF.

V and J are TRBV7-2 and TRBJ2-5, with TRBD2 as a possible D gene (5 bases). CDR1 is SGHTA, CDR2 FQGNSA, per germline. V was trimmed by 5 bases and J by 2 bases, leaving 21 bases between them. The CDR3 sequence is 17 residues long. The CDR3 here is CASSLASGHRGQETQYF. CDR3 bases: TGTGCCAGCAGCCTTGCATCCGGGCACCGCGGGCAAGAGACCCAGTACTTC.

The rearrangement joins TRBV29-1 to TRBJ1-5; 7 nucleotides agree with TRBD1. Germline CDR1 SQVTM, CDR2 ANQGSEA. V lost 6 bases to trimming and J lost 3 bases; unmatched junction nucleotides: 5. This CDR3 is built from 13 residues. The CDR3 bases are TGCAGCGTAGGAGACAGGGCCAATCAGCCCCAGCATTTT. Protein sequence: CSVGDRANQPQHF.

The chain has TRBV5-6 and TRBJ2-7; 8 bases fit TRBD1. The V and J ends lost 4 bases and 0 bases, in that order; junction bases with no gene match: 9. CDR1 SGHDT and CDR2 YYEEEE come from the germline V gene. This CDR3 contains 16 residues. The CDR3 spells CASSAKGTGSSYEQYF. DNA for the CDR3: TGTGCCAGCAGCGCAAAAGGGACAGGCAGCTCCTACGAGCAGTACTTC.

As regards this clone: An end of the junction does not agree with germline; a read error may underlie this. The chain carries TRBV7-9 and TRBJ2-5; TRBD2 is a possible D gene (6 bases). The CDR3 consists of 11 residues. The germline V gene encodes CDR1 SEHNR and CDR2 FQNEAQ (reference sequence). The CDR3 spells CSSSFETRCDF. The CDR3 coding sequence is TGTTCCAGCAGCTTTGAGACTAGGTGCGACTTC.

This clone is a singleton in its sample. This rearrangement joins TRBV27 to TRBJ2-1, with 9 bases that match TRBD2. This CDR3 has 14 residues. The germline CDR1 and CDR2 sequences are MNHEY and SMNVEV (reference sequence). V was pared by 8 bases and J by 1 base, with 3 bases of the junction left unmatched. The CDR3: CASAGGGSYNEQFF. The CDR3, as DNA: TGTGCCAGCGCGGGAGGGGGGTCCTACAATGAGCAGTTCTTC.